This T cell receptor (beta chain) was captured in a study of a mutant IDH1 vaccine in newly diagnosed glioma. As to time point: baseline, week 1 (first vaccination visit). Treatment described: pre-vaccination baseline after standard-of-care therapy. Donors' newly diagnosed IDH1-mutant WHO grade 3 or 4 astrocytomas lacked nuclear ATRX. The study, taken as a whole, reports: Researchers report vaccine-induced immune responses in roughly 93% of patients.

This CDR3 has 14 residues. CDR1 GTSNPN and CDR2 SVGIG come from the germline V gene (reference sequence). With 2 bases removed from V and 0 bases from J, the gap between germline ends came to 8 bases. As regards this clone: Antigen unknown.

Clones were read by immunoSEQ multiplex PCR, and TCRdb kept only the in-frame ones, dropping some. The sample records some 68,000 clones, 75% to 85% being singletons. This TCR came from a man between 50 and 59 years old with glioma. The sequences come from PBMCs, collected from a glioma patient treated with radiotherapy, temozolomide or both. The chain carries TRBV30 and TRBJ1-3; TRBD1 might be the D (5 bases). The CDR3 loop reads CAWSPGSSGNTIYF. The CDR3 bases are TGTGCCTGGAGTCCAGGGAGCTCTGGAAACACCATATATTTT.